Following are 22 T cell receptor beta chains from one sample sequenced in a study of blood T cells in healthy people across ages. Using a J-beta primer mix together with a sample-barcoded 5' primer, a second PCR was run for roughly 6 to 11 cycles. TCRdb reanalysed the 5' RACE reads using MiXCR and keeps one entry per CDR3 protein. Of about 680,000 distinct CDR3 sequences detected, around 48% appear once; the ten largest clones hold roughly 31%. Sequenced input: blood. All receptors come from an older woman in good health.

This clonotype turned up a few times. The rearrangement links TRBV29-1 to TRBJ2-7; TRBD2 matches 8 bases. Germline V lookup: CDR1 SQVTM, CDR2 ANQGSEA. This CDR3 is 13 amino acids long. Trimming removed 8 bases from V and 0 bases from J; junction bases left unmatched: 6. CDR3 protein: CSTTSGSSYEQYF. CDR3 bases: TGCAGCACTACTAGCGGCAGCTCCTACGAGCAGTACTTC.

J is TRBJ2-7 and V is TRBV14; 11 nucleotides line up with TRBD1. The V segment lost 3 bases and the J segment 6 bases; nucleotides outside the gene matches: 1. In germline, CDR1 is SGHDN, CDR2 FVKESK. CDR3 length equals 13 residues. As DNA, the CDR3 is TGTGCCAGCAGCCAGGACAGGGGGCTCGAGCAGTACTTC. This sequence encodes CASSQDRGLEQYF.

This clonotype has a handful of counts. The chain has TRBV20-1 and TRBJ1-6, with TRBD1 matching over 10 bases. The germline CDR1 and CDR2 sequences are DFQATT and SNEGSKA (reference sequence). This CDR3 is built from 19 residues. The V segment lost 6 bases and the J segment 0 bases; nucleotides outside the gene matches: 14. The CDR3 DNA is TGCAGTGCCCAAAGACAGGGGGCAGTTGAGAACTCCTATAATTCACCCCTCCACTTT. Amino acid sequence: CSAQRQGAVENSYNSPLHF.

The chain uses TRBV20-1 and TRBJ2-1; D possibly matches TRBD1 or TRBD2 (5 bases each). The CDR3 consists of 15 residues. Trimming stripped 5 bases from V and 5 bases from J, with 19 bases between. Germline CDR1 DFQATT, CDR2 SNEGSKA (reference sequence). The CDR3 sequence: CSAGGTSRRNNEQFF. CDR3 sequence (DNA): TGCAGTGCTGGGGGAACTAGTCGGAGAAACAATGAGCAGTTCTTC.

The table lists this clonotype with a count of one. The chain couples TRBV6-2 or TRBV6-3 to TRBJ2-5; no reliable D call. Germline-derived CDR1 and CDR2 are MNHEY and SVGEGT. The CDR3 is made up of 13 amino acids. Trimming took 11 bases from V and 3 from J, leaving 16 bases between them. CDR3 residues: CAGRMPGKETQYF. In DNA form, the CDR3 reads TGTGCCGGGCGAATGCCTGGCAAAGAGACCCAGTACTTC.

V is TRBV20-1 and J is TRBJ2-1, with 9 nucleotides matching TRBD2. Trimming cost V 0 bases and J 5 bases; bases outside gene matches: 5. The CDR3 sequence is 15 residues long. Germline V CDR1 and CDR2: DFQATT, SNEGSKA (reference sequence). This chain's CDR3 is CSARDLAGGNNEQFF. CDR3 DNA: TGCAGTGCTAGAGATCTGGCGGGAGGGAACAATGAGCAGTTCTTC.

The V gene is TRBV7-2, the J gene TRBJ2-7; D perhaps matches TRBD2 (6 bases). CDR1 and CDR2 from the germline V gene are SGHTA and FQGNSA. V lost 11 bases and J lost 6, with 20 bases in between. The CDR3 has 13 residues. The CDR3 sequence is CASSYGGTVEQYF. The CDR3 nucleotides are TGTGCCTCCTCGTACGGGGGAACGGTCGAGCAGTACTTC.

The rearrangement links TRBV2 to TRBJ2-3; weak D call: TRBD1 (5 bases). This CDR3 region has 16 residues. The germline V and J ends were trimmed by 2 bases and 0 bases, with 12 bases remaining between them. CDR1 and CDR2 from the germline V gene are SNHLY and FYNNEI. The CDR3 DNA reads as TGTGCCAGCAGTGAACGGCGGACAACGAGCACAGATACGCAGTATTTT. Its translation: CASSERRTTSTDTQYF.

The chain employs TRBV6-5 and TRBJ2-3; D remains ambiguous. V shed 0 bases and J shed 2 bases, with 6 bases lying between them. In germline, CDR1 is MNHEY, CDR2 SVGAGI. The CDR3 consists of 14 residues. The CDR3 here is CASSYSDHTDTQYF. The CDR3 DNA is TGTGCCAGCAGTTACTCGGACCACACAGATACGCAGTATTTT.

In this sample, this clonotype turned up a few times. As DNA, the CDR3 is TGTGCCAGCAGTTTAGGAGGGGCTAGCGGGAGGGTTCAGTACTTC. Amino acids: CASSLGGASGRVQYF. The J gene is TRBJ2-7, the V gene TRBV12-3 or TRBV12-4; TRBD2 aligns across 12 bases. J was trimmed by 10 bases and V by 1 base; bases with no gene match: 8. The CDR3 covers 15 residues.

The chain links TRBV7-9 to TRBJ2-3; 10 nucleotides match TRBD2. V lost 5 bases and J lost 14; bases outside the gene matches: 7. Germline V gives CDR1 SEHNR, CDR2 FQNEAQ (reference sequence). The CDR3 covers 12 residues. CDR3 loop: CASSRPGLATYF. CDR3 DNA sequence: TGTGCCAGCAGCCGCCCGGGACTAGCGACGTATTTT.

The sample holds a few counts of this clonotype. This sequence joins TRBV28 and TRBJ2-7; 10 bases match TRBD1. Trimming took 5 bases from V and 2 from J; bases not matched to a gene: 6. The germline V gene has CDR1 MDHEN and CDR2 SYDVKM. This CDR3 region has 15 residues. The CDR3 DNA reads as TGTGCCAGCAGTCGCCCCGACAGGGGGCCCTACGAGCAGTACTTC. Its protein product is CASSRPDRGPYEQYF.

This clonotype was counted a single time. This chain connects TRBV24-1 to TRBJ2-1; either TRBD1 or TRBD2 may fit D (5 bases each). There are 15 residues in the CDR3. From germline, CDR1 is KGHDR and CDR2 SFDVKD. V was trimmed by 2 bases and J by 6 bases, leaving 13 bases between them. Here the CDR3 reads CATSDSGRGPNEQFF. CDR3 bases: TGTGCCACCAGTGATTCGGGCCGGGGCCCCAATGAGCAGTTCTTC.

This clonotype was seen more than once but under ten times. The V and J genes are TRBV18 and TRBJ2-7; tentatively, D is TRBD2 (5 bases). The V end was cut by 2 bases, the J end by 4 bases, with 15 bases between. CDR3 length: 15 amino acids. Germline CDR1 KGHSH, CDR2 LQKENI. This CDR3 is CASSPTRGGVYEQYF. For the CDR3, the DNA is TGTGCCAGCTCACCAACTAGAGGTGGGGTGTACGAGCAGTACTTC.

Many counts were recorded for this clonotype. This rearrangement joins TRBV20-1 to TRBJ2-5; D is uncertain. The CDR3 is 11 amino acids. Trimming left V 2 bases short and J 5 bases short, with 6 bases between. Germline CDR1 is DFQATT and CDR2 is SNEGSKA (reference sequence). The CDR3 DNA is TGCAGTGCTAGATTGGGGGAGACCCAGTACTTC. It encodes CSARLGETQYF.

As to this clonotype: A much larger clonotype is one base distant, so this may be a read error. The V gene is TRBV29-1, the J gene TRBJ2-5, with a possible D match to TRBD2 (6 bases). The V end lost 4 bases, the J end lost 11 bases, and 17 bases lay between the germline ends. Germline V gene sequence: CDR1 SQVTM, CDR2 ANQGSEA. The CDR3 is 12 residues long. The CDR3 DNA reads TGCAGCGTTGGTGGGGGGTACAATGAGCAGTACTTC. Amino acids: CSVGGGYNEQYF.

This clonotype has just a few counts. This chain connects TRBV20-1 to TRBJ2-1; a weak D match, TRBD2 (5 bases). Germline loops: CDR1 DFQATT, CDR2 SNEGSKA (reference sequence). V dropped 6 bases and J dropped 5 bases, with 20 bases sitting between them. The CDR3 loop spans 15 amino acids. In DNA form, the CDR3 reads TGCAGTGCCTTCTCCCCCGAGCGGATGAACAATGAGCAGTTCTTC. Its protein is CSAFSPERMNNEQFF.

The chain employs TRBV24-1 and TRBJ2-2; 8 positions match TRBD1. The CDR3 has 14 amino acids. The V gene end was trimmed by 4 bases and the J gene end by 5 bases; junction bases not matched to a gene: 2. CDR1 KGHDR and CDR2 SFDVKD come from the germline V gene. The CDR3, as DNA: TGTGCCACCAGTGACTGGACAGGGACCGGGGAGCTGTTTTTT. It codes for CATSDWTGTGELFF.

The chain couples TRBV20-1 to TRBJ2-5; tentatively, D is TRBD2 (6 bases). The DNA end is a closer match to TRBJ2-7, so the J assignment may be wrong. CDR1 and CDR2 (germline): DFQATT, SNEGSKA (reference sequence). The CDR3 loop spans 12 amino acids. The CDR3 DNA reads TGCAGTGCTAGCGGGAGTCCACACGAGCAGTACTTC. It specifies CSASGSPHEQYF.

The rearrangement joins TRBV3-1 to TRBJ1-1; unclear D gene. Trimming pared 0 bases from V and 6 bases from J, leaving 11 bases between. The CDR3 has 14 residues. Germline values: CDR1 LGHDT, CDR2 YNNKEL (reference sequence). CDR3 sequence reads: CASSQDRASSEAFF. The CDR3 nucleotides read TGTGCCAGCAGCCAAGATAGGGCATCATCTGAAGCTTTCTTT.

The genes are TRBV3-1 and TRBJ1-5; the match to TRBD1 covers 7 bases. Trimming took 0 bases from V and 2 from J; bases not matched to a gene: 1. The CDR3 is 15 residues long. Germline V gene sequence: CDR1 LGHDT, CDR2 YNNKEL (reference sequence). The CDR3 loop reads CASSQDTGGNQPQHF. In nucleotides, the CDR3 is TGTGCCAGCAGCCAAGACACAGGGGGCAATCAGCCCCAGCATTTT.

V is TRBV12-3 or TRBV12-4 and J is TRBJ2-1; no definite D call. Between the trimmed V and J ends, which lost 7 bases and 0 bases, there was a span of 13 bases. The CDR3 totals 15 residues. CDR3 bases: TGTGCCAGCACCGACCCCGTGAGCTCCTACAATGAGCAGTTCTTC. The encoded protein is CASTDPVSSYNEQFF.